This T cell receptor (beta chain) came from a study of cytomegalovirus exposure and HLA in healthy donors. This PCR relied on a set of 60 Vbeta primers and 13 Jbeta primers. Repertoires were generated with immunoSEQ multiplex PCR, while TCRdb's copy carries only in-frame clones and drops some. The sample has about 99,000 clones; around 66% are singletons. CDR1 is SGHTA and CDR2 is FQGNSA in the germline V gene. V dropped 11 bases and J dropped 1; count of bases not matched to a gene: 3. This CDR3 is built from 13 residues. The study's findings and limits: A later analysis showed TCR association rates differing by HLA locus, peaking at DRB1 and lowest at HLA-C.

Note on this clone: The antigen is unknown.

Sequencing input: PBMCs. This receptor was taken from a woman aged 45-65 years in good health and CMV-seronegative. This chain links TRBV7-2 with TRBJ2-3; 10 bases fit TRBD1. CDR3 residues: CAAGTGGTDTQYF. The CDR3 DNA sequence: TGTGCCGCAGGGACAGGGGGCACAGATACGCAGTATTTT.